The rows below give T cell receptor beta chains drawn from one sample of a study of early T cells in non-severe SARS-CoV-2 infection. Via MiXCR, TCRdb re-called the 5' RACE reads, giving one row per CDR3 protein. The sample shows about 60,000 distinct CDR3 sequences, roughly an eighth of them seen only once. Sample: whole blood. The receptors derive from an adult who was a healthcare worker with PCR-confirmed SARS-CoV-2 infection or an uninfected control (not recorded which). The CDR3 runs from the conserved cysteine through the conserved F or W. A D gene is named only where the DNA matches it firmly. Clone sizes are given selectively: once, few, many, or a class where the clone is expanded.

.	TRBV7-9	TRBJ1-6	many	CASSLGTVNSPLHF	TGTGCCAGCAGCCTTGGGACGGTCAATTCACCCCTCCACTTT
TRBD2	TRBV15	TRBJ2-7	many	CATSRDGGLGYEQYF	TGTGCCACCAGCAGAGATGGGGGACTAGGGTACGAGCAGTACTTC
.	TRBV7-2	TRBJ2-1	few	CASSLSGREANEQFF	TGTGCCAGCAGCTTAAGTGGACGGGAAGCCAATGAGCAGTTCTTC
.	TRBV2	TRBJ1-5	many	CASDATGYQPQHF	TGTGCCAGCGATGCTACAGGGTACCAGCCCCAGCATTTT
TRBD2	TRBV7-8	TRBJ2-2	few	CASSLLRAGALAGELFF	TGTGCCAGCAGCTTACTTAGAGCGGGAGCCCTAGCCGGGGAGCTGTTTTTT
TRBD2	TRBV6-2/TRBV6-3	TRBJ2-3	few	CASSPSRGSGLTDTQYF	TGTGCCAGCAGCCCTTCCCGGGGTAGCGGGCTCACAGATACGCAGTATTTT
TRBD1	TRBV5-1	TRBJ2-3	many	CASSVRGQPTDTQYF	TGCGCCAGCAGCGTCAGGGGGCAACCCACAGATACGCAGTATTTT
TRBD1	TRBV29-1	TRBJ2-1	many	CSVGTTGTALTREQFF	TGCAGCGTTGGTACCACCGGGACAGCTTTAACGCGGGAGCAGTTCTTC
.	TRBV5-1	TRBJ2-1	few	CASSLVPDEQFF	TGCGCCAGCAGCTTGGTTCCCGATGAGCAGTTCTTC
.	TRBV4-1	TRBJ2-1	many	CASSQDRLGEQFF	TGCGCCAGCAGCCAAGATAGGTTGGGGGAGCAGTTCTTC
.	TRBV20-1	TRBJ2-6	.	CSLARVSGANVLTF	TGCAGCCTCGCGAGGGTCTCTGGGGCCAACGTCCTGACTTTC
.	TRBV7-9	TRBJ2-2	.	CASGTLTGPTPNTGELFF	TGTGCCAGCGGCACACTCACGGGGCCCACTCCGAACACCGGGGAGCTGTTTTTT
.	TRBV7-2	TRBJ1-1	many	CASSSMAYDTEAFF	TGTGCCAGCAGCTCCATGGCCTATGACACTGAAGCTTTCTTT
.	TRBV30	TRBJ1-5	many	CAWSDGQFNQPQHF	TGTGCCTGGAGTGACGGACAGTTCAATCAGCCCCAGCATTTT
TRBD2	TRBV6-5	TRBJ2-1	few	CASRQTGGTYNEQFF	TGTGCCAGCAGGCAAACGGGAGGAACCTACAATGAGCAGTTCTTC
.	TRBV5-1	TRBJ1-2	many	CASSLEGLGYGYTF	TGCGCCAGCAGCTTGGAGGGGCTTGGCTATGGCTACACCTTC
TRBD2	TRBV4-2	TRBJ2-7	.	CASSPGTSGIYEQYF	TGTGCCAGCAGCCCCGGGACTAGCGGGATCTACGAGCAGTACTTC
.	TRBV20-1	TRBJ2-1	.	CSARNPLSSYNEQFF	TGCAGTGCTAGAAACCCCCTGAGCTCCTACAATGAGCAGTTCTTC
.	TRBV5-1	TRBJ2-1	few	CASSQSYNEQFF	TGCGCCAGCAGCCAGTCCTACAATGAGCAGTTCTTC
.	TRBV11-3	TRBJ2-2	many	CASSPPDTVNTGELFF	TGTGCCAGCAGCCCCCCAGACACAGTGAACACCGGGGAGCTGTTTTTT
.	TRBV3-1	TRBJ1-2	many	CASSQAVVNGYTF	TGTGCCAGCAGCCAAGCGGTAGTTAATGGCTACACCTTC
.	TRBV30	TRBJ2-7	.	CAWRTGPREQYF	TGTGCCTGGAGGACAGGACCCCGCGAGCAGTACTTC
.	TRBV11-2	TRBJ2-5	.	CASRITGVQETQYF	TGTGCCAGCAGGATAACTGGGGTCCAAGAGACCCAGTACTTC
TRBD1	TRBV20-1	TRBJ1-3	.	CSASQTGGLNTIYF	TGCAGTGCTAGTCAGACAGGGGGGTTAAACACCATATATTTT
TRBD1	TRBV7-2	TRBJ2-7	.	CASSATGNEQYF	TGTGCCAGCAGCGCGACAGGGAACGAGCAGTACTTC